These T cell receptor beta chains were read from a single sample in a study of blood T cell repertoires in COVID-19. Method: immunoSEQ multiplex PCR; TCRdb's copy keeps in-frame clones and lacks some. The sample shows nearly 95,000 clones, 70% to 80% of them seen only once. Sequenced sample: peripheral blood. These receptors were taken from a human donor in a cohort sampled during active COVID-19. Both conserved end residues are part of each CDR3. D genes are given only for firm matches. Where a row states a size, it is once, few, many or the class of an expanded clone; other rows omit it.

d_call,j_call,clone_size,v_call,cdr3_aa,cdr3_nt
NA,TRBJ1-2,NA,TRBV5-1,CASSLGIMATQGTF,TGCGCCAGCAGCCTGGGAATCATGGCTACACAGGGCACCTTC
NA,TRBJ1-2,NA,TRBV5-5,CASSFESGNYGYTF,TGTGCCAGCAGCTTCGAGTCGGGAAACTATGGCTACACCTTC
NA,TRBJ1-2,NA,TRBV19,CASSSGLSSNYGYTF,TGTGCCAGTAGCTCGGGACTCTCGTCTAACTATGGCTACACCTTC
NA,TRBJ2-7,NA,TRBV6-6,CASSYQDTLQYF,TGTGCCAGCAGTTACCAAGACACTCTGCAGTACTTC
TRBD1,TRBJ1-4,NA,TRBV9,CASSAGQILTNEKLFF,TGTGCCAGCAGCGCGGGACAGATTTTAACTAATGAAAAACTGTTTTTT
NA,TRBJ1-4,few,TRBV5-4,CASSSNNVAEKLFF,TGTGCCAGCAGCTCTAATAACGTTGCTGAAAAACTGTTTTTT
NA,TRBJ1-1,NA,TRBV19,CASSTLRGTEAFF,TGTGCCAGTAGTACTTTAAGGGGAACTGAAGCTTTCTTT
NA,TRBJ2-5,NA,TRBV19,CASSLSGETQYF,TGTGCCAGTAGTCTTTCAGGGGAGACCCAGTACTTC
NA,TRBJ2-1,NA,TRBV28,CASTVTRPGGNEQFF,TGTGCCAGCACCGTAACTAGACCCGGGGGCAATGAGCAGTTCTTC
NA,TRBJ1-3,once,TRBV11-2,CASSLGQPDSGNTIYF,TGTGCCAGCAGCTTAGGACAGCCGGACTCTGGAAACACCATATATTTT
TRBD2,TRBJ2-1,NA,TRBV9,CASSVLSGTSGRNEQFF,TGTGCCAGCAGCGTACTCTCCGGGACTAGCGGGAGGAATGAGCAGTTCTTC
NA,TRBJ1-6,NA,TRBV5-1,CASSLASTGVASPLHF,TGCGCCAGCAGCTTGGCCTCAACAGGCGTAGCTTCACCCCTCCACTTT
NA,TRBJ1-1,NA,TRBV6-5,CASSYREMNTEAFF,TGTGCCAGCAGTTACCGAGAAATGAACACTGAAGCTTTCTTT
TRBD2,TRBJ2-1,NA,TRBV4-1,CASSQVSGGVSYNEQFF,TGCGCCAGCAGCCAAGTATCTGGGGGGGTTTCCTACAATGAGCAGTTCTTC
NA,TRBJ2-3,NA,TRBV2,CASREGAGTDTQYF,TGTGCCAGCAGGGAGGGGGCAGGCACAGATACGCAGTATTTT
TRBD2,TRBJ2-1,few,TRBV6-5,CASRGRVGEQFF,TGTGCCAGCAGGGGGAGGGTAGGCGAGCAGTTCTTC
TRBD2,TRBJ2-1,few,TRBV3-1/TRBV3-2,CASSQDSSGGTSSYNEQFF,TGTGCCAGCAGCCAAGATTCTAGCGGGGGGACCAGCTCCTACAATGAGCAGTTCTTC
TRBD2,TRBJ2-4,NA,TRBV10-3,CATGRIAGEVSPKNIQYF,TGTGCCACCGGAAGAATAGCGGGGGAGGTTTCTCCCAAAAACATTCAGTACTTC
TRBD2,TRBJ2-7,once,TRBV5-1,CASSLLAGVTYEQYF,TGCGCCAGCAGCTTGCTAGCGGGAGTGACCTACGAGCAGTACTTC
NA,TRBJ1-2,NA,TRBV28,CASSSTGPIGYTF,TGTGCCAGCAGCAGTACAGGGCCTATCGGCTACACCTTC
NA,TRBJ2-3,NA,TRBV5-6,CASSTRQDPTDTQYF,TGTGCCAGCAGCACCCGACAGGACCCCACAGATACGCAGTATTTT
NA,TRBJ2-7,NA,TRBV28,CASSLANRVPYEQYF,TGTGCCAGCAGTTTAGCCAACAGGGTACCCTACGAGCAGTACTTC